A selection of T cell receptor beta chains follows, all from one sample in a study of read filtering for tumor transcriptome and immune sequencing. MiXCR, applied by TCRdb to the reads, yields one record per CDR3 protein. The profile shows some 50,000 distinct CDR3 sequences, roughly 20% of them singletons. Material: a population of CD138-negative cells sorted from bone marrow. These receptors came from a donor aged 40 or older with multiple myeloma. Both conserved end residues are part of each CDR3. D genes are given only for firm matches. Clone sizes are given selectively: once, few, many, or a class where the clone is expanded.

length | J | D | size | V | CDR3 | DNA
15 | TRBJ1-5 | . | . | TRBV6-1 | CASSQGGFSNQPQLF | TGTGCCAGCAGCCAAGGAGGGTTCAGCAATCAGCCCCAGCTTTTT
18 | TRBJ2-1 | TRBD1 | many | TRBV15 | CATSRIQGRDRDRGEQFF | TGTGCCACCAGCAGAATTCAGGGCCGGGACAGGGATAGGGGTGAGCAGTTCTTC
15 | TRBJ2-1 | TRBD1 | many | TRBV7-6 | CASSLGDSPGNEQFF | TGTGCCAGCAGCTTAGGGGACAGCCCCGGGAATGAGCAGTTCTTC
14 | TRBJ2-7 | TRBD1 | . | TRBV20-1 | CSANLLGQSYEQYF | TGCAGTGCTAACCTTTTGGGACAGAGCTACGAGCAGTACTTC
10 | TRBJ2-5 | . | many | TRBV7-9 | CAGGEETQYF | TGTGCCGGAGGGGAAGAGACCCAGTACTTC
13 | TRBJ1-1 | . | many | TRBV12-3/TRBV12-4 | CASSLGGWTEAFF | TGTGCCAGCAGCCTAGGGGGTTGGACTGAAGCTTTCTTT
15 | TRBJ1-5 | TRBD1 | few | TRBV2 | CASSEGTGRNQPQHF | TGTGCCAGCAGTGAAGGGACAGGGCGGAATCAGCCCCAGCATTTT
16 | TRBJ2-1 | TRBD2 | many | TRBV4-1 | CASSPGLAGLYNEQFF | TGCGCCAGCAGCCCTGGACTAGCGGGACTCTACAATGAGCAGTTCTTC
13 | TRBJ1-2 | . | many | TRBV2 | CASSEPGAYGYTF | TGTGCCAGCAGTGAACCGGGGGCCTATGGCTACACCTTC
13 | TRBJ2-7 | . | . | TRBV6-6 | CASRPGGSYEQYF | TGTGCCAGCAGGCCAGGGGGGTCCTACGAGCAGTACTTC
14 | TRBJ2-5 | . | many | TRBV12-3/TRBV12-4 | CASSLLRRFETQYF | TGTGCCAGCAGTTTATTGAGGCGGTTCGAGACCCAGTACTTC
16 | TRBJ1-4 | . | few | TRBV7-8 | CASSPLRSDTNEKLFF | TGTGCCAGCAGCCCCCTACGGAGCGATACCAATGAAAAACTGTTTTTT
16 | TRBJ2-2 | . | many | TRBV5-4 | CASSLGWSGTTGELFF | TGTGCCAGCAGCTTGGGGTGGTCGGGAACCACCGGGGAGCTGTTTTTT
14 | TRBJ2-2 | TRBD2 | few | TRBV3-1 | CASSQGLVTGELFF | TGTGCCAGCAGCCAGGGACTAGTCACCGGGGAGCTGTTTTTT
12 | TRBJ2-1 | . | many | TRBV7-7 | CASSWKDNEQFF | TGTGCCAGCAGTTGGAAAGACAATGAGCAGTTCTTC
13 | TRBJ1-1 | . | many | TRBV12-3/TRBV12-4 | CASSLARWTEAFF | TGTGCCAGCAGTTTGGCCCGGTGGACTGAAGCTTTCTTT